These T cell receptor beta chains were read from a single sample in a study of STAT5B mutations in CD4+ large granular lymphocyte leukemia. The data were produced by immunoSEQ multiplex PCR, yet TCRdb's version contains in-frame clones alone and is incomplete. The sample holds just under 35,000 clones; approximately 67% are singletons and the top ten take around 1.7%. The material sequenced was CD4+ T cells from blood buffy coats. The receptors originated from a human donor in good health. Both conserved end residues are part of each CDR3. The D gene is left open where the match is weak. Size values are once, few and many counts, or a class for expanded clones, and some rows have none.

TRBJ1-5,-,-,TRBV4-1,CASSQDFSNNQPQHF,TGCGCCAGCAGCCAAGATTTTTCCAACAATCAGCCCCAGCATTTT
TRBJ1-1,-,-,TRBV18,CASSPQGQRNTEAFF,TGTGCCAGCTCACCACAAGGACAGAGGAACACTGAAGCTTTCTTT
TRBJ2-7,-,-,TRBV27,CASSLIGQPMVYEQYF,TGTGCCAGCAGTCTGATTGGACAGCCGATGGTCTACGAGCAGTACTTC
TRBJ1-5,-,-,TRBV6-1,CASSELRGLGQPQHF,TGTGCCAGCAGTGAACTCAGGGGTCTAGGACAGCCCCAGCATTTT
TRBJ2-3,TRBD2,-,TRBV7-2,CASSLPGGSTDTQYF,TGTGCCAGCAGCTTACCGGGAGGGAGCACAGATACGCAGTATTTT
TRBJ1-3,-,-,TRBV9,CASSTEGRISGNTIYF,TGTGCCAGCAGTACCGAAGGGAGGATCTCTGGAAACACCATATATTTT
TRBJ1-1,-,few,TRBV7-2,CASSSQGGAVGAFF,TGTGCCAGCAGCTCCCAAGGGGGGGCGGTTGGAGCTTTCTTT
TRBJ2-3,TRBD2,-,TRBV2,CASSELAESTDTQYF,TGTGCCAGCAGTGAACTAGCGGAGAGCACAGATACGCAGTATTTT
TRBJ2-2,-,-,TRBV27,CASRTRGLNTGELFF,TGTGCCAGCAGAACCCGCGGATTGAACACCGGGGAGCTGTTTTTT
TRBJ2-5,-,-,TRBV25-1,CASSQGMETQYF,TGTGCCAGCAGTCAGGGGATGGAGACCCAGTACTTC
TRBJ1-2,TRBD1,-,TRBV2,CASSGGQGYYGYTF,TGTGCCAGCAGTGGTGGACAGGGATACTATGGCTACACCTTC
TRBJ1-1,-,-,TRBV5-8,CASSLGSAVNTEAFF,TGTGCCAGCAGCTTGGGATCGGCAGTGAACACTGAAGCTTTCTTT
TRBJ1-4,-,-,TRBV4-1,CASRPLGEAREKLFF,TGCGCCAGCCGCCCCCTGGGAGAGGCTCGGGAAAAACTGTTTTTT
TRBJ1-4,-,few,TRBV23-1,CASRPGGATNEKLFF,TGCGCCAGCAGACCGGGGGGCGCAACTAATGAAAAACTGTTTTTT
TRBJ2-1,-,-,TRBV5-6,CASSLGRIAYNEQFF,TGTGCCAGCAGCTTGGGCCGGATCGCCTACAATGAGCAGTTCTTC